This is a list of T cell receptor beta chains from one sample in a study of cytomegalovirus exposure and HLA in healthy donors. Sequenced by immunoSEQ multiplex PCR; TCRdb stores in-frame clones only, minus some. Its table records about 140,000 clones. The sample comprised PBMCs. The source of these receptors is a man in his forties in good health and CMV-seronegative. Each CDR3 is given with its conserved first and last residue. The D gene is left open where the match is weak.

cdr3_length,j_call,d_call,v_call,cdr3_aa,cdr3_nt
13,TRBJ2-3,.,TRBV6-4,CASSDKSTDTQYF,TGTGCCAGCTCGGACAAGAGCACAGATACGCAGTATTTT
16,TRBJ2-1,.,TRBV2,CASSEAGSRSCNEQFF,TGTGCCAGCAGTGAAGCGGGCAGTCGCTCCTGCAATGAGCAGTTCTTC
15,TRBJ1-5,TRBD1,TRBV13,CASSSSTGANQPQHF,TGTGCCAGCAGCTCATCGACAGGGGCGAATCAGCCCCAGCATTTT
17,TRBJ1-4,TRBD1,TRBV18,CASSPGTGFATNEKLFF,TGTGCCAGCTCCCCCGGGACAGGGTTTGCAACTAATGAAAAACTGTTTTTT
11,TRBJ2-1,.,TRBV5-6,CASSLSGEQFF,TGTGCCAGCAGCTTGTCGGGAGAGCAGTTCTTC
16,TRBJ2-7,TRBD2,TRBV5-6,CASSVQLGGYPYEQYF,TGTGCCAGCAGCGTACAACTGGGGGGGTACCCCTACGAGCAGTACTTC
13,TRBJ1-1,.,TRBV2,CASSPGMNTEAFF,TGTGCCAGCAGCCCAGGTATGAACACTGAAGCTTTCTTT
13,TRBJ1-2,TRBD1,TRBV29-1,CSVEGTANYGYTF,TGCAGCGTTGAGGGGACAGCCAACTATGGCTACACCTTC
19,TRBJ2-7,TRBD2,TRBV7-2,CASSLKTGRGGRPSYEQYF,TGTGCCAGCAGCTTAAAGACGGGGCGGGGGGGCCGTCCCTCCTACGAGCAGTACTTC
13,TRBJ2-7,TRBD1,TRBV9,CASSVRQGGEQYF,TGTGCCAGCAGCGTGAGACAGGGGGGCGAGCAGTACTTC
14,TRBJ1-4,.,TRBV6-5,CASSRFAGNEKLFF,TGTGCCAGCAGTCGGTTTGCGGGTAATGAAAAACTGTTTTTT
13,TRBJ2-7,.,TRBV7-3,CASGPDASYEQYF,TGTGCCAGCGGGCCAGACGCCTCCTACGAGCAGTACTTC
12,TRBJ1-1,.,TRBV28,CASTSSTGEAFF,TGTGCCAGCACCTCTTCTACGGGTGAAGCTTTCTTT
15,TRBJ1-2,.,TRBV13,CASSLAHAGAYGYTF,TGTGCCAGCAGCTTAGCCCATGCGGGGGCTTATGGCTACACCTTC
14,TRBJ2-1,TRBD2,TRBV5-1,CASSHLAGGGEQFF,TGCGCCAGCAGCCACCTAGCGGGGGGAGGTGAGCAGTTCTTC
14,TRBJ2-1,TRBD2,TRBV5-6,CASSPLAAGGEQFF,TGTGCCAGCAGCCCCCTAGCCGCGGGAGGGGAGCAGTTCTTC
17,TRBJ2-5,TRBD2,TRBV4-2,CASSQGLAGGQQETQYF,TGTGCCAGCAGCCAGGGACTAGCGGGGGGCCAGCAAGAGACCCAGTACTTC
15,TRBJ2-3,.,TRBV5-1,CASSSGGTGSDTQYF,TGCGCCAGCAGCTCGGGGGGGACAGGGTCAGATACGCAGTATTTT
13,TRBJ2-5,TRBD1,TRBV29-1,CSVGDRFQETQYF,TGCAGCGTTGGGGACAGATTTCAAGAGACCCAGTACTTC
14,TRBJ2-6,.,TRBV19,CASSSRSGANVLTF,TGTGCCAGTAGTAGTCGTTCTGGGGCCAACGTCCTGACTTTC
14,TRBJ2-5,TRBD2,TRBV9,CASSVGAGGETQYF,TGTGCCAGCAGCGTAGGGGCGGGGGGGGAGACCCAGTACTTC
16,TRBJ1-1,.,TRBV29-1,CSVEAFVGEVNTEAFF,TGCAGCGTTGAAGCGTTCGTCGGGGAGGTGAACACTGAAGCTTTCTTT
16,TRBJ2-3,TRBD2,TRBV14,CASSHRTSGGTDTQYF,TGTGCCAGCAGCCACCGGACTAGCGGGGGCACAGATACGCAGTATTTT
17,TRBJ2-1,TRBD2,TRBV9,CASSDRLAGGRYNEQFF,TGTGCCAGCAGCGACAGACTAGCGGGGGGCCGATACAATGAGCAGTTCTTC
16,TRBJ1-2,.,TRBV21-1,CAILFGPTGSIGGYTF,TGTGCCATCCTTTTTGGCCCGACAGGGAGTATTGGGGGCTACACCTTC
14,TRBJ1-1,TRBD1,TRBV5-1,CASSTTGGYTEAFF,TGCGCCAGCAGCACCACAGGGGGATACACTGAAGCTTTCTTT
12,TRBJ2-7,.,TRBV6-6,CASSYKIYEQYF,TGTGCCAGCAGTTACAAAATATACGAGCAGTACTTC
13,TRBJ1-3,.,TRBV7-8,CASSQGSGNTIYF,TGTGCCAGCAGCCAGGGATCTGGAAACACCATATATTTT
15,TRBJ1-1,.,TRBV14,CASSQEGPGRTEAFF,TGTGCCAGCAGCCAAGAAGGGCCCGGGAGGACTGAAGCTTTCTTT
14,TRBJ2-7,.,TRBV6-1,CASTQSPVYYEQYF,TGTGCCAGCACTCAAAGCCCTGTTTACTACGAGCAGTACTTC
14,TRBJ2-7,TRBD1,TRBV11-1,CASSPKTGASEQYF,TGTGCCAGCAGCCCGAAGACAGGGGCGAGCGAGCAGTACTTC
14,TRBJ1-2,TRBD1,TRBV27,CASSLSTGEGGYTF,TGTGCCAGCAGTTTATCAACAGGGGAAGGCGGCTACACCTTC
15,TRBJ2-1,TRBD2,TRBV5-1,CASSPGLAGYNEQFF,TGCGCCAGCAGCCCCGGACTAGCAGGTTACAATGAGCAGTTCTTC
17,TRBJ2-1,TRBD2,TRBV10-3,CAISESILAGGRNEQFF,TGTGCCATCAGTGAGTCGATTTTGGCGGGGGGCCGGAATGAGCAGTTCTTC
13,TRBJ2-7,TRBD2,TRBV5-6,CASSWGGPEGQYF,TGTGCCAGCAGCTGGGGGGGACCGGAGGGTCAGTACTTC
14,TRBJ1-2,TRBD1,TRBV4-3,CASSHHGTGYGYTF,TGCGCCAGCAGCCACCACGGGACAGGGTACGGCTACACCTTC
12,TRBJ2-7,TRBD1,TRBV6-5,CASSEDRDEQYF,TGTGCCAGCAGTGAAGACAGGGACGAGCAGTACTTC
15,TRBJ1-3,.,TRBV5-1,CASSPPQGSGNTIYF,TGCGCCAGCAGCCCTCCACAGGGAAGCGGAAACACCATATATTTT
14,TRBJ2-2,.,TRBV4-1,CASSQTGLSGELFF,TGCGCCAGCAGCCAAACAGGTCTCTCCGGGGAGCTGTTTTTT
13,TRBJ2-7,TRBD2,TRBV15,CATSTELANEQYF,TGTGCCACCAGCACGGAACTAGCGAACGAGCAGTACTTC
16,TRBJ2-7,TRBD1,TRBV5-1,CASSSGYRTGVYEQYF,TGCGCCAGCAGCTCGGGATACCGGACAGGGGTCTACGAGCAGTACTTC
15,TRBJ1-4,.,TRBV15,CATRRGVATNEKLFF,TGTGCCACCCGTCGGGGAGTCGCAACTAATGAAAAACTGTTTTTT
14,TRBJ1-5,.,TRBV28,CASSQGRGNQPQHF,TGTGCCAGCAGTCAGGGTAGGGGCAATCAGCCCCAGCATTTT
14,TRBJ2-2,.,TRBV4-3,CASSHGEDLGELFF,TGCGCCAGCAGCCACGGGGAGGATCTCGGGGAGCTGTTTTTT
17,TRBJ2-4,.,TRBV4-3,CASSQDALALAKNIQYF,TGCGCCAGCAGCCAAGATGCCCTAGCACTAGCCAAAAACATTCAGTACTTC
12,TRBJ1-1,.,TRBV6-5,CASSYSSGEAFF,TGTGCCAGCAGTTACTCATCGGGTGAAGCTTTCTTT
16,TRBJ2-7,TRBD1,TRBV5-1,CASSLATGQGAGEQYF,TGCGCCAGCAGCTTGGCCACGGGACAGGGGGCTGGGGAGCAGTACTTC
15,TRBJ1-2,.,TRBV7-3,CASSPSPAGRNGYTF,TGTGCCAGCAGCCCTTCCCCGGCGGGCAGGAATGGCTACACCTTC
14,TRBJ1-5,.,TRBV2,CASSEAPVKQPQHF,TGTGCCAGCAGTGAAGCGCCGGTTAAGCAGCCCCAGCATTTT
16,TRBJ2-7,TRBD1,TRBV7-9,CASSYGKGQQPYEQYF,TGTGCCAGCAGCTACGGAAAGGGACAGCAACCCTACGAGCAGTACTTC
15,TRBJ2-3,.,TRBV9,CASSFTGTTGDTQYF,TGTGCCAGCAGCTTCACCGGGACAACAGGGGATACGCAGTATTTT
14,TRBJ1-1,TRBD1,TRBV9,CASSPWTGMTEAFF,TGTGCCAGCAGCCCCTGGACAGGGATGACTGAAGCTTTCTTT
15,TRBJ2-2,.,TRBV9,CASSQRAVNTGELFF,TGTGCCAGCAGCCAGAGGGCAGTAAACACCGGGGAGCTGTTTTTT